These 12 T cell receptor beta chains came from one sample sequenced in a study of blood T cell repertoires in COVID-19 (dated by TCRdb to 2019 to 2021). The receptor library was made with the immunoSEQ multiplex PCR assay. TCRdb provides this immuneACCESS table in a form limited to in-frame rearrangements. Some clones are lacking; in checked studies, under half of them reflect an unresolved V gene, and why the rest are absent is not known. In this sample the table shows about 260,000 clones, approximately 88% of which occur a single time. The ten largest account for 0.7% of the sample. Sequenced sample: peripheral blood. The receptors derive from a human donor in a cohort sampled during active COVID-19.

This chain joins TRBV7-9 and TRBJ2-5; D is possibly TRBD1 (6 bases). The CDR3 is 16 residues long. The germline V gene has CDR1 SEHNR and CDR2 FQNEAQ (reference sequence). V was trimmed by 6 bases and J by 5 bases, leaving 22 bases between them. The CDR3 DNA follows: TGTGCCAGCAGAGGCGACAGGATGGATTTATCGGAGACCCAGTACTTC. Residues: CASRGDRMDLSETQYF.

This chain uses TRBV27 with TRBJ2-5; D not certain. This CDR3 has 11 residues. With 5 bases removed from V and 5 bases from J, the gap between germline ends came to 6 bases. Germline V gives CDR1 MNHEY, CDR2 SMNVEV (reference sequence). CDR3 sequence reads: CASSPPETQYF. In nucleotides, the CDR3 is TGTGCCAGCAGTCCCCCGGAGACCCAGTACTTC.

This clone was recorded only once. The gene calls are TRBV7-9 and TRBJ1-5, with 7 nucleotides matching TRBD1. CDR1 is SEHNR and CDR2 is FQNEAQ in the germline V gene (reference sequence). The V segment lost 5 bases and the J segment 5 bases; nucleotides outside the gene matches: 3. This CDR3 spans 13 amino acids. CDR3 residues: CASSTTGDQPQHF. CDR3 nucleotides: TGTGCCAGCAGCACAACAGGGGATCAGCCCCAGCATTTT.

As concerns this clone: Different DNA sequences within this sample yield the same CDR3. This sequence joins TRBV7-2 and TRBJ1-3; D not resolved. Trimming cost V 1 base and J 1 base, with 5 bases left between them. The CDR3 is made up of 14 amino acids. Germline V lookup: CDR1 SGHTA, CDR2 FQGNSA. The CDR3 sequence: CASSLGASGNTIYF. The DNA of the CDR3 is TGTGCCAGCAGCTTAGGAGCATCTGGAAACACCATATATTTT.

The V call is TRBV3-1 (or the pseudogene TRBV3-2), the J call TRBJ1-1; D is uncertain. The CDR3 contains 15 residues. V was cut by 0 bases and J by 1 base, with 9 bases left in between. Germline V CDR1 and CDR2: LGHDT, YNNKEL (reference sequence). As DNA, the CDR3 is TGTGCCAGCAGCCAAGAGTCCCGACAGAACACTGAAGCTTTCTTT. It translates to CASSQESRQNTEAFF.

V usage is TRBV20-1 and J usage is TRBJ1-2; 7 bases agree with TRBD1. Germline V gene lookup returns CDR1 DFQATT and CDR2 SNEGSKA (reference sequence). V trimming: 3 bases; J trimming: 7 bases; junction bases outside the gene matches: 11. The CDR3 covers 14 residues. The CDR3 DNA sequence: TGCAGTGCTAGTCCTTGGGCACAGGGGACTGGCTACACCTTC. Encoded protein: CSASPWAQGTGYTF.

The rearrangement joins TRBV28 to TRBJ2-7, with no clear D. Trimming cost V 4 bases and J 3 bases, with 13 bases left between them. The CDR3 is 14 amino acids. Germline loops: CDR1 MDHEN, CDR2 SYDVKM. In DNA form, the CDR3 reads TGTGCCAGCAGTTCCTCATCGGTTCACTACGAGCAGTACTTC. Protein product: CASSSSSVHYEQYF.

The chain uses TRBV6-1 and TRBJ2-7; D remains ambiguous. CDR1 is MNHNS, CDR2 SASEGT, per germline. This CDR3 spans 14 amino acids. V was clipped by 2 bases and J by 2 bases, with 10 bases between them. For the CDR3, the DNA is TGTGCCAGCAGTGAAATTCACTCAACCTACGAGCAGTACTTC. Its protein product is CASSEIHSTYEQYF.

The rearrangement uses TRBV20-1 and TRBJ2-7; possible D gene TRBD2, 6 bases. Germline V lookup: CDR1 DFQATT, CDR2 SNEGSKA (reference sequence). The V end lost 5 bases, the J end lost 4 bases, and 9 bases lay between the germline ends. This CDR3 comprises 11 residues. The CDR3 DNA reads as TGCAGTGCTTTAGCGGTATACGAGCAGTACTTC. Amino acid sequence: CSALAVYEQYF.

V usage is TRBV7-3 and J usage is TRBJ2-7; possibly TRBD2 for D (7 bases). V lost 2 bases and J 4 bases, leaving 15 bases between the germline ends. The CDR3 runs 15 residues. The germline gives CDR1 SGHTA, CDR2 FQGTGA. This CDR3 reads CASSLGGGSRYEQYF. CDR3 sequence (DNA): TGTGCCAGCAGCTTAGGGGGCGGGAGTAGGTACGAGCAGTACTTC.

CDR3 sequence reads: CASRYGLDGGYTF. CDR3 coding DNA: TGTGCCAGCAGATACGGTCTAGACGGTGGCTACACCTTC. This sequence joins TRBV13 and TRBJ1-2; D is undetermined. The CDR3 totals 13 residues. Trimming pared 6 bases from V and 7 bases from J, leaving 15 bases between. CDR1 is PRHDT and CDR2 is FYEKMQ in the germline V gene (reference sequence).

This clone appeared a single time. The chain couples TRBV5-1 to TRBJ2-1; 8 nucleotides match TRBD2. The CDR3 is 16 amino acids. In germline, CDR1 is SGHRS, CDR2 YFSETQ. V dropped 0 bases and J dropped 5; count of bases not matched to a gene: 7. CDR3 coding DNA: TGCGCCAGCAGCTTGGAGATCGGGACTAGTCACAATGAGCAGTTCTTC. This codes for CASSLEIGTSHNEQFF.